Sequencing of this T cell receptor (beta chain) was carried out in a study of blood T cells in healthy people across ages. Regarding the study as a whole: Diversity of TCR beta per million T cells declined in a roughly linear way with age.

The authors ran a second PCR of about 6 to 11 cycles using a sample-barcoded 5' primer and a J-beta primer mix. TCRdb analysed the 5' RACE reads with MiXCR anew, one entry per CDR3 protein. The sample has 710,000 or so distinct CDR3 sequences, 32% seen once. This clonotype has a count of ten or more. The antigen is undetermined. Each sample used at least 6.5 million PBMCs. This CDR3 has 12 residues. CDR1 and CDR2 from the germline V gene are MNHEY and SVGEGT. With V trimmed by 6 bases and J by 7 bases, 1 base remained unmatched. The sample comprised blood. The clonotype comes from a woman older than 75 in good health. The chain employs TRBV6-2 or TRBV6-3 and TRBJ2-4; 9 bases agree with TRBD1. The CDR3 DNA follows: TGTGCCAGCAGACAGGGGGCTAACATTCAGTACTTC. This encodes CASRQGANIQYF.